Listed below are T cell receptor beta chains from one sample, sequenced in a study of memory CD4+ T cells and cytomegalovirus serostatus. Only in-frame clones appear in the TCRdb table, and some are missing; sequencing was by immunoSEQ multiplex PCR. The sample has some 54,000 clones, around 80% seen once; the top ten hold roughly 2%. Input material: memory CD4+ T cells from blood. Receptors were obtained from an adult in good health and CMV-seropositive. The CDR3 runs from the conserved cysteine through the conserved F or W. The order of the fields is CDR3 protein, D gene, V gene. D genes are given only for firm matches.

cdr3_aa: CAISESTRMGETQYF; d_call: -; v_call: TRBV10-3
cdr3_aa: CASSEGLGNSPLHF; d_call: -; v_call: TRBV7-6
cdr3_aa: CASSSPGQPNTEAFF; d_call: -; v_call: TRBV28
cdr3_aa: CATSGRQGGSGNTIYF; d_call: TRBD1; v_call: TRBV15
cdr3_aa: CASTVGQGGSPLHF; d_call: TRBD1; v_call: TRBV6-1
cdr3_aa: CASSSMVSNQPQHF; d_call: -; v_call: TRBV7-9
cdr3_aa: CASSDPRAGNQPQHF; d_call: -; v_call: TRBV6-1
cdr3_aa: CASSFRQGALETQYF; d_call: TRBD1; v_call: TRBV7-9
cdr3_aa: CASSQLQGDTEAFF; d_call: TRBD1; v_call: TRBV18
cdr3_aa: CASSADRGFSHNEQFF; d_call: TRBD1; v_call: TRBV7-2
cdr3_aa: CASTPPGKKKGYTF; d_call: -; v_call: TRBV2
cdr3_aa: CASSLTGGDQPQHF; d_call: -; v_call: TRBV5-5
cdr3_aa: CASSSQTGEQETQYF; d_call: -; v_call: TRBV7-2
cdr3_aa: CASSLKGEGNSPLHF; d_call: -; v_call: TRBV7-9
cdr3_aa: CASSLPGTDTQYF; d_call: -; v_call: TRBV11-1
cdr3_aa: CASSLNRYGYTF; d_call: -; v_call: TRBV7-9
cdr3_aa: CASSQGNGYTF; d_call: -; v_call: TRBV6-5